This TCR beta chain is drawn from a study of shared clonotypes between healthy human individuals. Deep-level settings were used for running the assay. Assay: immunoSEQ multiplex PCR; the TCRdb copy retains only in-frame clones and omits some. The sample contains about 2.5 million clones, just under 95% of which appear only once. Trimming removed 5 bases at V and 2 bases at J, with 5 bases between. The CDR3 covers 11 residues. The V gene's germline CDR1 is DFQATT and CDR2 SNEGSKA (reference sequence). The sample taken for sequencing was naive CD4+ T cells from PBMCs. The subset here: CD45RA+ positively selected. The chain has TRBV20-1 and TRBJ2-3; no firm D call. The sequence was obtained from a man between 18 and 35 years old in good health. Some clones in this sample may be carry-over from other donors' samples. This CDR3 reads CSASNTDTQYF. CDR3 bases: TGCAGTGCTTCCAACACAGATACGCAGTATTTT.